The 29 T cell receptor beta chains below all came from one sample that was sequenced in a study of shared clonotypes between healthy human individuals. In the naive CD8 group, cells lacked CD45RO and were positively selected for CCR7, so terminally differentiated effector memory CD45RA+ cells were left out. Repertoires were generated with immunoSEQ multiplex PCR, while TCRdb's copy carries only in-frame clones and drops some. The sample contains about 2.2 million clones, about 93% of which appear only once. The specimen sequenced was naive CD8+ T cells from PBMCs. The receptors come from a man aged 18 to 35 in good health. Some clones in this sample may be carry-over from other donors' samples.

The chain joins TRBV27 to TRBJ1-4; a weak D match, TRBD1 (5 bases). V was shortened by 4 bases and J by 11 bases, with 14 bases between the two germline ends. The CDR3 has 13 amino acids. CDR1 MNHEY and CDR2 SMNVEV come from the germline V gene (reference sequence). Written as DNA, the CDR3 is TGTGCCAGCAGTTCTACCGTTTGGGGCAAACTGTTTTTT. Protein sequence: CASSSTVWGKLFF.

The chain employs TRBV28 and TRBJ2-7; TRBD2 agrees at 9 bases. Germline V gene sequence: CDR1 MDHEN, CDR2 SYDVKM. The CDR3 runs 17 residues. With 6 bases clipped from V and 0 bases from J, the junction kept 12 bases outside the gene matches. The CDR3, as DNA: TGTGCCAGCAGCCACCTTAGGGATAGCGGGAGCTCCTACGAGCAGTACTTC. Its translation is CASSHLRDSGSSYEQYF.

Worth noting for this clone: Its ends do not fully match the called genes, so a read error is possible. Other DNA sequences within the sample encode an identical CDR3. The CDR3 spells CASSPSRTEAFF. The CDR3, as DNA: TGTGCCAGCAGTCCCTCCAGGACTGAAGCTTTTTTT. The chain joins TRBV6-5 to TRBJ1-1; no reliable D call. Germline CDR1 and CDR2: MNHEY and SVGAGI. The CDR3 length is 12 residues.

This clone was found once. This sequence joins TRBV27 and TRBJ2-2; the match to TRBD2 covers 8 bases. This CDR3 is built from 14 residues. Germline-derived CDR1 and CDR2 are MNHEY and SMNVEV (reference sequence). The trim removed 7 bases at V and 4 bases at J, leaving 5 bases unmatched. CDR3 loop: CASTGLAATGELFF. The CDR3 region has the DNA TGTGCCAGCACCGGACTAGCTGCCACCGGGGAGCTGTTTTTT.

V usage is TRBV2 and J usage is TRBJ2-3; the D gene could be TRBD1 or TRBD2 (5 bases each). The germline CDR1 and CDR2 sequences are SNHLY and FYNNEI. This CDR3 has 14 amino acids. Trimming removed 7 bases from V and 2 bases from J, with 13 bases in between. CDR3 bases: TGTGCCAGCATCAAGGGACGGACCACAGATACGCAGTATTTT. Its translation is CASIKGRTTDTQYF.

The V gene is TRBV13, the J gene TRBJ2-7; D unclear. Germline-derived CDR1 and CDR2 are PRHDT and FYEKMQ (reference sequence). The CDR3 runs 15 residues. V was shortened by 6 bases and J by 2 bases, with 17 bases between the two germline ends. DNA of the CDR3: TGTGCCAGCAGTAAAAAGTGGGCAGACCCCTACGAGCAGTACTTC. Its protein is CASSKKWADPYEQYF.

This clone was recorded only once. The chain uses TRBV7-9 and TRBJ2-3; tentatively, D is TRBD2 (5 bases). The CDR3 sequence is 13 residues long. Trimming took 3 bases from V and 9 from J, leaving 13 bases between them. Germline assignment: CDR1 SEHNR and CDR2 FQNEAQ (reference sequence). In DNA, the CDR3 is TGTGCCAGCAGCTTCCCCTCCGGGATCACGCAGTATTTT. Encoded protein: CASSFPSGITQYF. Using reference TRBV7-9 and TRBJ2-3 for the parts outside the CDR3, the full variable domain is DTGVSQNPRHKITKRGQNVTFRCDPISEHNRLYWYRQTLGQGPEFLTYFQNEAQLEKSRLLSDRFSAERPKGSFSTLEIQRTEQGDSAMYLCASSFPSGITQYFGPGTRLTVL.

Note on this clone: This same CDR3 is encoded by further DNA sequences in the sample. V is TRBV9 and J is TRBJ2-1; 7 nucleotides align to TRBD2. CDR1 SGDLS and CDR2 YYNGEE come from the germline V gene. After removal of 2 bases from V and 4 bases from J, the junction contained 6 bases not matched to a gene. The CDR3 covers 15 residues. Here the CDR3 reads CASSVIGGSYNEQFF. The CDR3 region has the DNA TGTGCCAGCAGCGTGATCGGCGGGAGTTACAATGAGCAGTTCTTC.

This chain connects TRBV9 to TRBJ2-3; D is possibly TRBD1 (6 bases). The length of the CDR3 is 16 residues. V was clipped by 3 bases and J by 3 bases, with 17 bases between them. CDR1 is SGDLS, CDR2 YYNGEE, per germline. In nucleotides, the CDR3 is TGTGCCAGCAGCGCACAGGGTTTGATCGTAACAGATACGCAGTATTTT. Its translation is CASSAQGLIVTDTQYF.

The chain is built from TRBV5-4 and TRBJ2-5; a possible D gene is TRBD2 (6 bases). The J call may be faulty, since TRBJ2-7 better matches the DNA end. Germline CDR1 reads SGHNT; CDR2 reads YYREEE (reference sequence). This CDR3 region has 17 residues. The CDR3, as DNA: TGTGCCAGCACCCGGTCCCCCGCGGGGTCCCTCCAGGACGAGCAGTACTTC. It codes for CASTRSPAGSLQDEQYF.

This sequence joins TRBV4-1 and TRBJ2-7, with D tentatively TRBD1 or TRBD2 (6 bases each). The CDR3 is made up of 15 amino acids. The germline V gene has CDR1 MGHRA and CDR2 YSYEKL. Trimming removed 4 bases from V and 0 bases from J, with 13 bases in between. The CDR3 here is CASSREGGFSYEQYF. Written as DNA, the CDR3 is TGCGCCAGCAGCCGCGAGGGGGGCTTCTCCTACGAGCAGTACTTC.

This clone was seen once. CDR3 sequence (DNA): TGTGCCAGCAGCCAACGGGACGCCGAAGCTTTCTTT. The encoded protein is CASSQRDAEAFF. J is TRBJ1-1 and V is TRBV4-2; D may be TRBD1 (5 bases). V was pared by 2 bases and J by 8 bases, with 9 bases between. From germline, CDR1 is LGHNA and CDR2 YNFKEQ. The CDR3 spans 12 residues.

The chain employs TRBV14 and TRBJ2-1; TRBD1 or TRBD2 may be the D gene (5 bases each). Between the trimmed V and J ends, which lost 4 bases and 4 bases, there was a span of 20 bases. The CDR3 contains 17 residues. Germline V gene data show CDR1 as SGHDN and CDR2 as FVKESK. CDR3 in DNA: TGTGCCAGCAGCCCTCCTTGGGGGAATGAGCGTTACAATGAGCAGTTCTTC. Its translation is CASSPPWGNERYNEQFF.

This clone was observed a single time. V and J are TRBV9 and TRBJ1-2; the D gene is possibly TRBD1 (5 bases). V was pared by 0 bases and J by 6 bases, with 15 bases between. Per the germline V gene, CDR1 is SGDLS and CDR2 is YYNGEE. CDR3 length: 15 residues. The CDR3 sequence is CASSVVVGLLDGYTF. The CDR3, as DNA: TGTGCCAGCAGCGTAGTTGTGGGGCTGTTGGATGGCTACACCTTC.

The chain joins TRBV28 to TRBJ2-1; D may be TRBD2 (5 bases). The CDR3 is 16 amino acids. The V end lost 7 bases, the J end lost 9 bases, and 25 bases lay between the germline ends. Germline-derived CDR1 and CDR2 are MDHEN and SYDVKM. In DNA form, the CDR3 reads TGTGCCAGCATAGCCTACCGAAGCGGCCCCCAAGGTGAGCAGTTCTTC. Translated, it gives CASIAYRSGPQGEQFF.

This clone appeared a single time. The genes are TRBV9 and TRBJ1-2; D is undetermined. The length of the CDR3 is 16 residues. V lost 3 bases, J lost 4 bases, and 19 bases lay in between. CDR1 is SGDLS, CDR2 YYNGEE, per germline. The CDR3 coding sequence is TGTGCCAGCAGCGCCTCCCGGGCAGCGCTAACCTATGGCTACACCTTC. This gives the protein CASSASRAALTYGYTF.

V and J are TRBV2 and TRBJ2-7; D not certain. The V and J ends lost 2 bases and 6 bases respectively, with 11 bases between them. Per the germline V gene, CDR1 is SNHLY and CDR2 is FYNNEI. This CDR3 has 13 residues. CDR3 nucleotide sequence: TGTGCCAGCAGTGAAAATAGGGCTGGCGAGCAGTACTTC. Protein product: CASSENRAGEQYF.

The gene calls are TRBV5-1 and TRBJ2-1, with 16 bases lining up with TRBD2. Looked up from germline, CDR1 is SGHRS and CDR2 is YFSETQ. There are 17 residues in the CDR3. Unmatched junction bases numbered 7, after V lost 0 bases and J lost 10 bases. The CDR3 loop is CASSLGGLAGGPWEQFF. DNA for the CDR3: TGCGCCAGCAGCTTGGGGGGACTAGCGGGAGGGCCATGGGAGCAGTTCTTC.

With regard to this clone: The sample holds other DNA sequences that translate to the same CDR3. The chain carries TRBV27 and TRBJ2-1, with 7 bases that match TRBD1. The V gene end was trimmed by 6 bases and the J gene end by 3 bases; junction bases not matched to a gene: 5. CDR3 length equals 14 residues. The germline CDR1 and CDR2 sequences are MNHEY and SMNVEV (reference sequence). The CDR3 DNA reads TGTGCCAGCAGCCGGGACAGTAGCTACAATGAGCAGTTCTTC. It translates to CASSRDSSYNEQFF.

The chain recombines TRBV2 with TRBJ1-2, with a weak D call TRBD1 (5 bases). Deletions cut 2 bases from V and 5 bases from J, with 12 bases between. CDR1 and CDR2 (germline): SNHLY, FYNNEI. This CDR3 region has 14 residues. Here the CDR3 reads CASSESETAYGYTF. The CDR3 nucleotides are TGTGCCAGCAGTGAATCTGAGACAGCATATGGCTACACCTTC. The full variable domain, with the rest looked up from reference TRBV2 and TRBJ1-2, is EPEVTQTPSHQVTQMGQEVILRCVPISNHLYFYWYRQILGQKVEFLVSFYNNEISEKSEIFDDQFSVERPDGSNFTLKIRSTKLEDSAMYFCASSESETAYGYTFGSGTRLTVV.

The chain recombines TRBV18 with TRBJ2-7; maybe TRBD2 (5 bases). V dropped 2 bases and J dropped 3 bases, with 14 bases sitting between them. The CDR3 extends over 15 amino acids. Germline-derived CDR1 and CDR2 are KGHSH and LQKENI. The DNA of the CDR3 is TGTGCCAGCTCACCAGGAGGTTTCGGCGTCTACGAGCAGTACTTC. Translated, it gives CASSPGGFGVYEQYF. The whole variable domain, filled in from reference TRBV18 and TRBJ2-7, reads NAGVMQNPRHLVRRRGQEARLRCSPMKGHSHVYWYRQLPEEGLKFMVYLQKENIIDESGMPKERFSAEFPKEGPSILRIQQVVRGDSAAYFCASSPGGFGVYEQYFGPGTRLTVT.

This rearrangement joins TRBV4-1 to TRBJ2-1; 9 bases line up with TRBD2. J lost 8 bases, V lost 1 base, and 12 bases had no gene match. This CDR3 comprises 17 residues. Germline values: CDR1 MGHRA, CDR2 YSYEKL. CDR3 loop: CASSQGWSSGRSYEQFF. The CDR3 DNA reads as TGCGCCAGCAGCCAAGGCTGGTCCAGCGGGAGGTCTTATGAGCAGTTCTTC.

This clone has a single count. The rearrangement uses TRBV5-6 and TRBJ1-1; unclear D gene. This CDR3 is built from 13 residues. CDR1 SGHDT and CDR2 YYEEEE come from the germline V gene. V was shortened by 0 bases and J by 5 bases, with 8 bases between the two germline ends. CDR3 region: CASSLAGWTEAFF. The CDR3 DNA follows: TGTGCCAGCAGCTTGGCGGGGTGGACTGAAGCTTTCTTT.

This sequence joins TRBV28 and TRBJ2-3, with D possibly called TRBD1 or TRBD2 (5 bases each). The CDR3 contains 15 residues. Germline CDR1 MDHEN, CDR2 SYDVKM. Trimming pared 7 bases from V and 1 base from J, leaving 15 bases between. CDR3 nucleotide sequence: TGTGCCAGCACCCTTTGGGGGAGCCGCACAGATACGCAGTATTTT. The encoded protein is CASTLWGSRTDTQYF.

The V gene is TRBV4-1, the J gene TRBJ1-5; 7 bases map to TRBD1. This CDR3 has 15 residues. V dropped 4 bases and J dropped 6; count of bases not matched to a gene: 9. Germline assignment: CDR1 MGHRA and CDR2 YSYEKL. In nucleotides, the CDR3 is TGCGCCAGCAGCCTACGCGACAGGGAAGGTCAGCCCCAGCATTTT. It encodes CASSLRDREGQPQHF.

The chain is built from TRBV27 and TRBJ1-1; 7 nucleotides align to TRBD1. The CDR3 runs 14 residues. Trimming removed 10 bases from V and 1 base from J; junction bases left unmatched: 9. Germline V lookup: CDR1 MNHEY, CDR2 SMNVEV (reference sequence). The CDR3 DNA follows: TGTGCCACCAGGGGAAACAGGGGGAACACTGAAGCTTTCTTT. Translating it yields CATRGNRGNTEAFF.

The chain recombines TRBV28 with TRBJ2-2, with TRBD1 as a possible D gene (6 bases). This CDR3 has 13 residues. The germline V and J ends were trimmed by 1 base and 6 bases, with 6 bases remaining between them. The germline V gene has CDR1 MDHEN and CDR2 SYDVKM. DNA of the CDR3: TGTGCCAGCAGTTTATACAGGGCCGGGGAGCTGTTTTTT. Residues: CASSLYRAGELFF.

With regard to this clone: The same CDR3 arises from other DNA sequences in this sample as well. The chain recombines TRBV27 with TRBJ2-7; D is perhaps TRBD1 (6 bases). CDR1 and CDR2 from the germline V gene are MNHEY and SMNVEV (reference sequence). This CDR3 contains 11 residues. The ends were cut back, 3 bases at V and 6 bases at J, with 6 bases in the middle. This CDR3 reads CASSLGAEQYF. The CDR3 nucleotides read TGTGCCAGCAGTTTGGGGGCCGAGCAGTACTTC.

The genes are TRBV9 and TRBJ1-2; 8 bases fit TRBD1. The CDR3 extends over 15 amino acids. V lost 2 bases, J lost 5 bases, and 8 bases stayed unmatched. Looked up from germline, CDR1 is SGDLS and CDR2 is YYNGEE. The CDR3, as DNA: TGTGCCAGCAGCGTCGCCTCCGGGACAGGTTATGGCTACACCTTC. It encodes CASSVASGTGYGYTF.